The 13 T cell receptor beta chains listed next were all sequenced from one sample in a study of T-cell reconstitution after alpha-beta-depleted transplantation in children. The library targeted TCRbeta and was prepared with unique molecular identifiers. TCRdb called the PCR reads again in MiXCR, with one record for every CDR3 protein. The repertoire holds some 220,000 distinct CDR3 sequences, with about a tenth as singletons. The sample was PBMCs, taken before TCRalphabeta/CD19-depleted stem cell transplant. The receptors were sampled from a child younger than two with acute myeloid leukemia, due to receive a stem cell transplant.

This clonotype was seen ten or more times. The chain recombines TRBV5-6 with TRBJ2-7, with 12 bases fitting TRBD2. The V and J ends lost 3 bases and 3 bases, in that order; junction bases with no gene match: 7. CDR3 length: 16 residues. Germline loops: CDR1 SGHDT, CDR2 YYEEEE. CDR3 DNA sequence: TGTGCCAGCAGCTCCTTACTAGCGGGAGGCTTCTACGAGCAGTACTTC. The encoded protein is CASSSLLAGGFYEQYF.

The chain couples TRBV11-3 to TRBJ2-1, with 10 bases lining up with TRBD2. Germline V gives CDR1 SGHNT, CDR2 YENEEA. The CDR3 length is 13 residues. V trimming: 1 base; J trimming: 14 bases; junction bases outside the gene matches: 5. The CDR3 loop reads CASSLGVLAGKFF. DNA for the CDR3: TGTGCCAGCAGCTTAGGTGTACTAGCGGGGAAGTTCTTC.

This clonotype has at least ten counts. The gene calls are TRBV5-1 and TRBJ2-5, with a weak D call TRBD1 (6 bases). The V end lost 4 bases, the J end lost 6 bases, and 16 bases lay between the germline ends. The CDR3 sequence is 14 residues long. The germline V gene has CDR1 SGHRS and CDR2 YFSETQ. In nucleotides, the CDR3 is TGCGCCAGCAGCCCGGACAGTAATGGAAAGACCCAGTACTTC. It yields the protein CASSPDSNGKTQYF.

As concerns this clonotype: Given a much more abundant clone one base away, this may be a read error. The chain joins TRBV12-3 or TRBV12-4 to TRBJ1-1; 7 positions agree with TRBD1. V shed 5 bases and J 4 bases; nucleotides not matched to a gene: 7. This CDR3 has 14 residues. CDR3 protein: CASSTAGGSTEAFF. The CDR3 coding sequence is TGTGCCAGCAGTACCGCAGGGGGTTCCACTGAAGCTTTCTTT.

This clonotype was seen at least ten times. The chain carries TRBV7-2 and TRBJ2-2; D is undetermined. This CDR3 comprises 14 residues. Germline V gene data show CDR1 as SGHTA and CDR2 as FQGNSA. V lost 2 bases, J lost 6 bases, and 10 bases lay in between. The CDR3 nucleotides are TGTGCCAGCAGCTTATGGATTAGCCCCGGGGAGCTGTTTTTT. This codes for CASSLWISPGELFF.

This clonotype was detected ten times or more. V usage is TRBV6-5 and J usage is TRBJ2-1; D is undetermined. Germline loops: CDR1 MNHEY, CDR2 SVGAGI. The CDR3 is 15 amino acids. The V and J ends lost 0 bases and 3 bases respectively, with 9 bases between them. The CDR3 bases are TGTGCCAGCAGTTACTCGAGAGCATTCTACAATGAGCAGTTCTTC. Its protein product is CASSYSRAFYNEQFF.

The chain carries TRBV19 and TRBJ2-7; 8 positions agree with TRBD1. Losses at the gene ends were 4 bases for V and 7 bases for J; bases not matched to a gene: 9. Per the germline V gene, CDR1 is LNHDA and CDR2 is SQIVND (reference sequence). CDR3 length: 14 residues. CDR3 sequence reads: CASSNGQGRNEQYF. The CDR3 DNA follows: TGTGCCAGTAGTAATGGACAGGGAAGGAATGAGCAGTACTTC.

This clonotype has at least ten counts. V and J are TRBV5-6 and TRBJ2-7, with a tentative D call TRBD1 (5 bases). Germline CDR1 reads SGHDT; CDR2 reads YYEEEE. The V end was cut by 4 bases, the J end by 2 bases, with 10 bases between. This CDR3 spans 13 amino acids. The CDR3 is CASSRAGPYEQYF. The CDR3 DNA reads TGTGCCAGCAGCCGAGCAGGGCCCTACGAGCAGTACTTC.

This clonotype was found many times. CDR3: CASSSPGQMLTGELFF. The CDR3 bases are TGTGCCAGCAGTTCCCCGGGACAAATGTTAACCGGGGAGCTGTTTTTT. The chain has TRBV28 and TRBJ2-2; perhaps TRBD1 as D (6 bases). The CDR3 length is 16 residues. The germline V gene encodes CDR1 MDHEN and CDR2 SYDVKM. The V and J ends lost 4 bases and 5 bases respectively, with 17 bases between them.

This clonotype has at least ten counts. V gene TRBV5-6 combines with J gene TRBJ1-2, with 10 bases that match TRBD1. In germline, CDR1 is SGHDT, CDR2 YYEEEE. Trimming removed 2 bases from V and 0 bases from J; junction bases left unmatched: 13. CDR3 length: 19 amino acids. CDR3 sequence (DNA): TGTGCCAGCAGCTTCCTCCTACCCAAGGACAGGGGGGCTAACTATGGCTACACCTTC. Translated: CASSFLLPKDRGANYGYTF.

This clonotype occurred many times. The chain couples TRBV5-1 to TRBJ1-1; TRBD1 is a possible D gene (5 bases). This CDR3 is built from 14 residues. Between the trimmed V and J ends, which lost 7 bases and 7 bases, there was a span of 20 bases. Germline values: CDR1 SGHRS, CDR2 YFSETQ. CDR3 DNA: TGCGCCAGCGAAAGGGGTATTGGATTTGGTGAAGCTTTCTTT. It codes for CASERGIGFGEAFF.

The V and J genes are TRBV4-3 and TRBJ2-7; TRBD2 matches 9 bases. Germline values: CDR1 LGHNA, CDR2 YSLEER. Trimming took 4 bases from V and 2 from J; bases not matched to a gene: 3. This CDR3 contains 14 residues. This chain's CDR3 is CASSRGRAPYEQYF. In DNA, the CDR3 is TGCGCCAGCAGCCGCGGGAGGGCCCCCTACGAGCAGTACTTC.

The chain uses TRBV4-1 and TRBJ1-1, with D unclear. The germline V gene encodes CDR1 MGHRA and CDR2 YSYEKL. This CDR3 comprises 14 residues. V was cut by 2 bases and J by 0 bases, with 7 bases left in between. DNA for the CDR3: TGCGCCAGCAGCCAACCACTCCTGAACACTGAAGCTTTCTTT. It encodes CASSQPLLNTEAFF.